The 2 T cell receptor beta chains below come from one sample, sequenced in a study of vaccination effects on CD4 cells after COVID-19. These receptors' targets are unknown. Sequencing was preceded by expansion of antigen-specific CD4+ T cells with viral peptide pools in the ViraFEST assay. Between days 10 and 11 of culture, CD4+ T cells were separated out. Participants completed two doses of the BNT162b2 or mRNA-1273 vaccine. Sequencing used immunoSEQ multiplex PCR; TCRdb keeps in-frame clones, though not all of them. The sample yields fewer than 35,000 clones, roughly four fifths seen once. Source: CD4+ T cells from PBMCs cultured with HCoV-229E spike peptides, taken after COVID-19 vaccination. Every receptor here comes from a human donor who received a COVID-19 vaccine.

This clone appeared a few times. The chain has TRBV5-1 and TRBJ2-7; a weak D match, TRBD1 (6 bases). With 4 bases removed from V and 2 bases from J, the gap between germline ends came to 13 bases. This CDR3 comprises 14 residues. Germline V gives CDR1 SGHRS, CDR2 YFSETQ. CDR3 residues: CASSRTAGTYEQYF. The CDR3 DNA reads TGCGCCAGCAGCCGGACAGCTGGAACCTACGAGCAGTACTTC.

This clone was seen only a few times. CDR3 protein: CAWSVGTGVIYEQYF. The DNA for the CDR3 is TGTGCCTGGAGTGTGGGGACAGGGGTTATCTACGAGCAGTACTTC. V and J are TRBV30 and TRBJ2-7; TRBD1 matches at 10 bases. Trimming took 0 bases from V and 3 from J; bases not matched to a gene: 5. There are 15 residues in the CDR3. Germline V gene data show CDR1 as GTSNPN and CDR2 as SVGIG (reference sequence).